The 8 T cell receptor beta chains listed next were all sequenced from one sample in a study of molecular identifiers for immune sequencing clone quantification (dated by TCRdb to 2016 to 2019). Libraries were constructed by PCR. Instrument used: Illumina HiSeq 4000. TCRdb took the public reads, trimmed them with fastp at Q25, ran MiXCR for clone calling and kept in-frame beta chains. CDR3 protein duplicates are merged, each entry listing the most common genes and DNA. The sample data list 350,000 or so distinct CDR3 sequences, and about a fifth of these were observed just once. The ten most abundant clones make up approximately 0.83% of the sample. The sequenced sample consisted of naive CD8+ T cells from blood, with Jurkat cell RNA spiked in. The cell subset or site label of this sample denotes: FACS-sorted CD8+CD4-CCR7+CD45RA+ naive T cells. The receptor source for this set is a human donor in good health. Some libraries in this study had Jurkat cell RNA spiked in.

Only a few counts were recorded for this clonotype. This rearrangement joins TRBV27 to TRBJ2-7, with a possible D match to TRBD1 (6 bases). V was cut by 7 bases and J by 6 bases, with 28 bases left in between. The germline V gene has CDR1 MNHEY and CDR2 SMNVEV (reference sequence). The CDR3 runs 17 residues. This CDR3 reads CASNQPRDRDTKCEQYF. As DNA, the CDR3 is TGTGCCAGCAACCAACCGAGGGACCGGGACACCAAATGCGAGCAGTACTTC.

The chain has TRBV12-3 or TRBV12-4 and TRBJ1-2, with 7 bases that match TRBD1. The CDR3 runs 14 residues. With V trimmed by 5 bases and J by 7 bases, 10 bases remained unmatched. The CDR3 DNA follows: TGTGCCAGCAGTCCTGAAAGTGACAGGGCTGGCTACACCTTC. It is translated as CASSPESDRAGYTF.

This clonotype was seen more than once but under ten times. The junction differs from germline at one of its ends, possibly a read error. The chain has TRBV30 and TRBJ1-4, with TRBD1 matching over 10 bases. Germline V gene lookup returns CDR1 GTSNPN and CDR2 SVGIG (reference sequence). The CDR3 has 17 amino acids. This CDR3 reads CAWSVGQGEPTNEELFF. The CDR3 DNA reads TGTGCCTGGAGTGTAGGACAGGGGGAACCAACTAATGAAGAACTGTTTTTT.

This clonotype was picked up many times. This chain links TRBV20-1 with TRBJ2-7; perhaps TRBD2 as D (6 bases). This CDR3 is 14 amino acids long. Germline values: CDR1 DFQATT, CDR2 SNEGSKA (reference sequence). The V and J ends lost 5 bases and 2 bases respectively, with 16 bases between them. The DNA for the CDR3 is TGCAGTGCTCGACTATCTAGCGATCCCTACGAGCAGTACTTC. Amino acid sequence: CSARLSSDPYEQYF.

A word on this clonotype: A much larger clone sits a single nucleotide away, making a read error possible. The V call is TRBV4-1, the J call TRBJ2-2; the match to TRBD1 covers 7 bases. The germline gives CDR1 MGHRA, CDR2 YSYEKL. The CDR3 is 15 amino acids. The CDR3 coding sequence is TGCGACAGCAGCCAAGACAGGGCGGGCACCGGGGAGCTGTTTTTT. It translates to CDSSQDRAGTGELFF.

Worth noting for this clonotype: A read error may explain this, as a much larger clone is one base away. The chain is built from TRBV2 and TRBJ1-2; possible D gene TRBD1, 6 bases. Germline assignment: CDR1 SNHLY and CDR2 FYNNEI. V dropped 8 bases and J dropped 8 bases, with 24 bases sitting between them. The length of the CDR3 is 15 residues. CDR3: CASLPQVRGRKGYTF. Here the CDR3 DNA reads TGTGCCAGCTTACCCCAGGTACGGGGGCGGAAAGGCTACACCTTC. Full variable domain (missing parts from reference TRBV2 and TRBJ1-2): EPEVTQTPSHQVTQMGQEVILRCVPISNHLYFYWYRQILGQKVEFLVSFYNNEISEKSEIFDDQFSVERPDGSNFTLKIRSTKLEDSAMYFCASLPQVRGRKGYTFGSGTRLTVV.

Remarks on this clonotype: This CDR3 fails to terminate in the conserved phenylalanine or tryptophan, so it likely reflects a read error. This sequence joins TRBV5-3 and TRBJ2-5; tentative D call: TRBD1 (5 bases). TRBV5-3 is assigned to the ORF class and has an uncertain function. Trimming took off 8 bases at V and 2 bases at J, with 13 bases between the two ends. This CDR3 has 13 amino acids. The CDR3 nucleotides are TGTGCCAGCACCCCTGACAGTCAAGAGACCCAGTACCTC. This gives the protein CASTPDSQETQYL.

This clonotype was detected many times. The V call is TRBV7-9, the J call TRBJ2-3; D is uncertain. The CDR3 is 11 amino acids. Germline CDR1 and CDR2: SEHNR and FQNEAQ (reference sequence). V was shortened by 5 bases and J by 10 bases, with 10 bases between the two germline ends. The CDR3 DNA is TGTGCCAGCAGCCCCGAATTGCCGCAGTATTTT. Amino acid sequence: CASSPELPQYF.